This T cell receptor (beta chain) was profiled in a study of blood T cell repertoires in COVID-19. Across the whole study: Nucleic acid was either cDNA or gDNA, and it came from T cells, B-cell-depleted T cells, or PBMCs.

This CDR3 has 19 residues. Germline CDR1 MGHRA, CDR2 YSYEKL. Unmatched junction bases numbered 18, after V lost 1 base and J lost 4 bases. Repertoires were generated with immunoSEQ multiplex PCR, while TCRdb's copy carries only in-frame clones and drops some. The sample records about 310,000 clones, roughly 89% being singletons. Living in under 30 US areas, the participants were between roughly 18 and 90 years of age. Cohort assignment relied on participant-reported clinical history. The chain couples TRBV4-1 to TRBJ2-5; 7 bases match TRBD1. The specimen sequenced was PBMCs or T cells enriched from blood (not recorded which). The origin of this receptor is a woman aged 18-30 years with acute COVID-19. The CDR3 region is CASSQGGRTGWGLGETQYF. The CDR3 DNA follows: TGCGCCAGCAGCCAAGGAGGCAGGACAGGCTGGGGTCTGGGAGAGACCCAGTACTTC.